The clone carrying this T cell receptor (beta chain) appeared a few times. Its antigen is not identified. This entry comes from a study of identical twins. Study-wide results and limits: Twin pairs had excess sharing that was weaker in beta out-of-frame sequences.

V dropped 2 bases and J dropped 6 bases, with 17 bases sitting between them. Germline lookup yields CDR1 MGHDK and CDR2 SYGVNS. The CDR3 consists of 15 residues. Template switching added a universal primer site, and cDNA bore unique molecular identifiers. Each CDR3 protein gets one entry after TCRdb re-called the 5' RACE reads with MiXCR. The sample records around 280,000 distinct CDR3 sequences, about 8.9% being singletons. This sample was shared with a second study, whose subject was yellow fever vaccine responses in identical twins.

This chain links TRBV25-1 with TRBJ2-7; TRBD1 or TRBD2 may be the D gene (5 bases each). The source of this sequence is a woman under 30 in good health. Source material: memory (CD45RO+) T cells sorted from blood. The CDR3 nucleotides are TGTGCCAGCAGTGAACCGTTAGGGGACCAGGGCGAGCAGTACTTC. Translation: CASSEPLGDQGEQYF.